These 3 T cell receptor beta chains originate from one sample sequenced in a study of breast tumors, draining lymph nodes, adjacent tissues. Samples came from axillary lymph nodes draining the breast cancer. TCRdb re-called the multiplex PCR reads through MiXCR, storing one row per CDR3 protein. The data show around 190,000 distinct CDR3 sequences, about 30% seen once. Sequenced input: axillary lymph node tissue. The receptors were sampled from a female donor with breast cancer. Some clones in this sample may be carry-over from other donors' samples.

Ten or more counts support this clonotype. This sequence joins TRBV10-3 and TRBJ2-5, with D unclear. The CDR3 is made up of 14 amino acids. V lost 3 bases to trimming and J lost 5 bases, with 13 bases between them. CDR1 is ENHRY and CDR2 is SYGVKD in the germline V gene. CDR3 bases: TGTGCCATCAGTGACCCGTGGGTAGGCGAGACCCAGTACTTC. The encoded protein is CAISDPWVGETQYF.

This clonotype was recorded many times. The V gene is TRBV4-1, the J gene TRBJ2-7, with D hard to call. This CDR3 has 14 amino acids. Germline V gives CDR1 MGHRA, CDR2 YSYEKL. Trimming cost V 1 base and J 0 bases, with 7 bases left between them. CDR3 sequence reads: CASSQGSDSYEQYF. The CDR3 region has the DNA TGCGCCAGCAGCCAAGGGTCAGACTCCTACGAGCAGTACTTC.

This clonotype occurred many times. V is TRBV12-3 or TRBV12-4 and J is TRBJ2-2, with D maybe TRBD1 (6 bases). V was cut by 6 bases and J by 5 bases, with 16 bases left in between. The CDR3 has 15 amino acids. The CDR3 coding sequence is TGTGCCAGCAGAGATGCCCAGGGGAGAACCGGGGAGCTGTTTTTT. Amino acids: CASRDAQGRTGELFF.